The sequence of this T cell receptor (beta chain) was determined in a study of T-cell memory formation after mild COVID-19. Study-wide background: Clusters of TCRs were largely donor specific. The study's findings and limits: A second wave of clones peaked on day 37, and their SARS-CoV-2 specificity went unconfirmed. Clones shrinking between day 15 and 85 showed a balanced CD4/CD8 split, and those that grew later tilted toward CD4+.

This clonotype was counted a few times. Antigen: not known. The CDR3 contains 12 residues. V lost 3 bases and J lost 13, with 12 bases in between. A 5'RACE reaction primed in the constant segment made cDNA libraries of TCR alpha and TCR beta, and these carried sample barcodes and UMIs. In TCRdb, the 5' RACE reads were re-called with MiXCR into one record per CDR3 protein. The data contain more than 150,000 distinct CDR3 sequences, about 18% of them singletons. The sequence was obtained from a man aged 18-30 years who had mild COVID-19 (a few samples of this study predate the infection). Cell type and time point are not known. This rearrangement joins TRBV12-3 or TRBV12-4 to TRBJ2-2; TRBD1 might be the D (6 bases). The sequencing sample was made of PBMCs or a T cell subset sorted from them (not recorded which). The CDR3 region is CASSLTGRGLFF. The CDR3 bases are TGTGCCAGCAGTTTGACAGGCAGGGGGCTGTTTTTT.